The sequence of this T cell receptor (beta chain) was determined in a study of T cells in Graves' hyperthyroidism and ophthalmopathy. Overall study context: At the time of initial diagnosis and before any treatment, peripheral blood was collected.

Authors of the study amplified TCR beta CDR3 regions from RNA transcripts. A set of HTBI primers served as the primers for a first-round RT-PCR of the TCR CDR3. TCRdb recomputed calls from the multiplex PCR reads with MiXCR, one row per CDR3 protein. The data hold about 560,000 distinct CDR3 sequences, with around 15% observed a single time. Points from the study as a whole: Also found in blood were most expanded thyroid clonotypes above 0.001.

V lost 1 base to trimming and J lost 0 bases, with 13 bases between them. Germline CDR1 and CDR2: LGHDT and YNNKEL (reference sequence). The CDR3 runs to 17 residues. The authors deemed Graves' hyperthyroidism stable absent ophthalmopathy progression within 18 months. This clonotype was observed a handful of times. The antigen is undetermined. The source material was blood. J is TRBJ1-3 and V is TRBV3-1; the D gene is possibly TRBD1 (6 bases). The clonotype originates from a woman between 18 and 30 years old with Graves' hyperthyroidism. In DNA form, the CDR3 reads TGTGCCAGCAGCCAAGTCAGGACAGTATCCTCTGGAAACACCATATATTTT. Translated, it gives CASSQVRTVSSGNTIYF.